The 31 T cell receptor beta chains below come from one sample, sequenced in a study of T cell changes during pregnancy in multiple sclerosis. Some clones are missing from TCRdb's copy, which holds only in-frame ones; the method was immunoSEQ multiplex PCR. The table lists roughly 52,000 clones, roughly 94% of them singletons. The sequences come from CD8+ T cells from peripheral blood mononuclear cells, collected before pregnancy. All receptors derive from a female donor with multiple sclerosis, enrolled in a pregnancy study.

The J gene is TRBJ2-1, the V gene TRBV5-4; 8 bases line up with TRBD2. V was clipped by 2 bases and J by 5 bases; unmatched bases: 6. CDR1 SGHNT and CDR2 YYREEE come from the germline V gene (reference sequence). CDR3 length equals 15 residues. The CDR3 spells CASSFKRETHNEQFF. CDR3 DNA: TGTGCCAGCAGCTTCAAGCGGGAGACCCACAATGAGCAGTTCTTC. Full variable domain (rest looked up from reference TRBV5-4 and TRBJ2-1): ETGVTQSPTHLIKTRGQQVTLRCSSQSGHNTVSWYQQALGQGPQFIFQYYREEENGRGNFPPRFSGLQFPNYSSELNVNALELDDSALYLCASSFKRETHNEQFFGPGTRLTVL.

The CDR3 bases are TGTGCCAGCAGCCCTACTCGGGGGGCGGGGGAAGAGACCCAGTACTTC. Its translation is CASSPTRGAGEETQYF. This sequence joins TRBV7-8 and TRBJ2-5; D is possibly TRBD2 (7 bases). This CDR3 spans 16 amino acids. The V gene lost 5 bases and the J gene lost 3 bases, with 19 bases spanning the gap. CDR1 and CDR2 from the germline V gene are SGHVS and FQNEAQ.

This clone was detected once. The rearrangement links TRBV18 to TRBJ1-1; D uncertain. CDR1 and CDR2 (germline): KGHSH, LQKENI. The CDR3 contains 12 residues. Trimming cost V 2 bases and J 3 bases, with 4 bases left between them. CDR3 bases: TGTGCCAGCTCACCAGGAGACACTGAAGCTTTCTTT. It specifies CASSPGDTEAFF.

The chain carries TRBV5-1 and TRBJ2-1; 7 bases match TRBD2. Germline assignment: CDR1 SGHRS and CDR2 YFSETQ. This CDR3 has 17 residues. J was trimmed by 5 bases and V by 5 bases; bases with no gene match: 16. The CDR3 DNA sequence: TGCGCCAGCAGTCCCGGGACTATCCTGGGACCGCACAATGAGCAGTTCTTC. This gives the protein CASSPGTILGPHNEQFF.

The chain links TRBV4-2 to TRBJ2-2; 13 bases line up with TRBD2. J was trimmed by 3 bases and V by 4 bases; bases with no gene match: 5. This CDR3 is 17 amino acids long. CDR1 is LGHNA and CDR2 is YNFKEQ in the germline V gene. CDR3 in DNA: TGTGCCAGCAGCCCGACTAGCGGGAGGTTCTACACCGGGGAGCTGTTTTTT. Its translation: CASSPTSGRFYTGELFF.

This chain connects TRBV5-6 to TRBJ1-3; D is possibly TRBD1 (5 bases). CDR3 length: 18 amino acids. Germline loops: CDR1 SGHDT, CDR2 YYEEEE. Trimming cost V 0 bases and J 1 base, with 17 bases left between them. CDR3 in DNA: TGTGCCAGCAGCTTGGTTCCGACGGGGGAAGGTTCTGGAAACACCATATATTTT. This encodes CASSLVPTGEGSGNTIYF.

The chain employs TRBV7-6 and TRBJ1-3, with D possibly matching TRBD1 (5 bases). Trimming left V 5 bases short and J 0 bases short, with 11 bases between. CDR1 SGHVS and CDR2 FNYEAQ come from the germline V gene. This CDR3 is built from 15 residues. The CDR3 DNA sequence: TGTGCCAGCAGCCAGGGCCCTTTCTCTGGAAACACCATATATTTT. This codes for CASSQGPFSGNTIYF.

This chain links TRBV7-9 with TRBJ2-7, with 11 bases aligning to TRBD1. Unmatched junction bases numbered 12, after V lost 5 bases and J lost 6 bases. Germline V lookup: CDR1 SEHNR, CDR2 FQNEAQ (reference sequence). The CDR3 is 16 residues long. Here the CDR3 reads CASSPPTGQGAGEQYF. CDR3 sequence (DNA): TGTGCCAGCAGCCCCCCTACAGGACAGGGGGCGGGCGAGCAGTACTTC.

The V call is TRBV5-1, the J call TRBJ1-2; 9 bases are a match to TRBD1. Germline CDR1 SGHRS, CDR2 YFSETQ. The V gene end was trimmed by 2 bases and the J gene end by 3 bases; junction bases not matched to a gene: 5. The CDR3 covers 15 residues. This CDR3 reads CASSFTGQGDYGYTF. Written as DNA, the CDR3 is TGCGCCAGCAGCTTCACGGGACAGGGCGACTATGGCTACACCTTC.

The sample holds one count of this clone. V usage is TRBV6-1 and J usage is TRBJ2-3; no clear D gene. Trimming removed 3 bases at V and 4 bases at J, with 5 bases between. CDR1 and CDR2 from the germline V gene are MNHNS and SASEGT. This CDR3 is built from 12 residues. CDR3 loop: CASSDLADTQYF. The CDR3 DNA is TGTGCCAGCAGTGACTTAGCAGATACGCAGTATTTT.

This chain joins TRBV27 and TRBJ2-3, with 9 bases aligning to TRBD2. Germline V gives CDR1 MNHEY, CDR2 SMNVEV (reference sequence). V lost 4 bases, J lost 7 bases, and 9 bases stayed unmatched. The CDR3 spans 15 residues. The CDR3 region is CASSSASGVRHTQYF. The CDR3 nucleotides are TGTGCCAGCAGTTCAGCTAGCGGGGTCAGGCATACGCAGTATTTT.

The chain joins TRBV29-1 to TRBJ2-2; D remains ambiguous. CDR1 is SQVTM and CDR2 is ANQGSEA in the germline V gene. The CDR3 has 13 residues. Trimming took 6 bases from V and 2 from J, leaving 10 bases between them. The CDR3 sequence is CSVYGVNTGELFF. DNA for the CDR3: TGCAGCGTGTACGGTGTCAACACCGGGGAGCTGTTTTTT.

The V gene is TRBV29-1, the J gene TRBJ2-1; TRBD2 is a possible D gene (5 bases). V dropped 4 bases and J dropped 5 bases, with 9 bases sitting between them. This CDR3 region has 12 residues. CDR1 and CDR2 from the germline V gene are SQVTM and ANQGSEA. The CDR3 DNA reads TGCAGCGTTGGAAGCGGTGACAATGAGCAGTTCTTC. It codes for CSVGSGDNEQFF.

The genes are TRBV5-3 and TRBJ2-7, with D tentatively TRBD1 (7 bases). TRBV5-3 is given ORF status, its function remaining uncertain. The CDR3 contains 18 residues. V shed 0 bases and J shed 3 bases, with 22 bases lying between them. In DNA form, the CDR3 reads TGTGCCAGAAGCTTGGGCGGGACAGACTATGTTGCAGGCTACGAGCAGTACTTC. It translates to CARSLGGTDYVAGYEQYF.

This clone appeared once. V is TRBV6-1 and J is TRBJ1-2; no definite D call. V shed 2 bases and J shed 0 bases, with 10 bases lying between them. The CDR3 has 15 residues. The germline CDR1 and CDR2 sequences are MNHNS and SASEGT. DNA for the CDR3: TGTGCCAGCAGTGAATTTACAGTCACTAACTATGGCTACACCTTC. The encoded protein is CASSEFTVTNYGYTF.

V gene TRBV28 combines with J gene TRBJ2-7; 10 nucleotides align to TRBD2. In germline, CDR1 is MDHEN, CDR2 SYDVKM. The CDR3 loop spans 15 amino acids. V was pared by 5 bases and J by 2 bases, with 6 bases of the junction left unmatched. The CDR3, as DNA: TGTGCCAGCAGTGTGACTAGCGGGCCTACCTACGAGCAGTACTTC. As protein: CASSVTSGPTYEQYF.

This chain connects TRBV29-1 to TRBJ2-2; 8 bases fit TRBD2. Trimming removed 5 bases from V and 1 base from J; junction bases left unmatched: 0. CDR1 and CDR2 (germline): SQVTM, ANQGSEA. The CDR3 totals 13 residues. CDR3 sequence reads: CSVSGGNTGELFF. The CDR3 nucleotides read TGCAGCGTTAGCGGGGGGAACACCGGGGAGCTGTTTTTT.

The chain carries TRBV7-9 and TRBJ2-1, with 8 bases matching TRBD2. The germline gives CDR1 SEHNR, CDR2 FQNEAQ (reference sequence). V shed 4 bases, J shed 6 bases, and the junction held 8 bases outside the gene matches. The length of the CDR3 is 15 residues. The CDR3 bases are TGTGCCAGCAGCTCGGGGCTAGCGGGTCTCAATGAGCAGTTCTTC. Translating gives CASSSGLAGLNEQFF.

The V call is TRBV19, the J call TRBJ1-5, with TRBD1 matching 8 bases. CDR1 is LNHDA and CDR2 is SQIVND in the germline V gene (reference sequence). The V gene end was trimmed by 7 bases and the J gene end by 9 bases; junction bases not matched to a gene: 8. The CDR3 loop spans 13 amino acids. CDR3 in amino acids: CASMLTGVTPQHF. The CDR3 DNA is TGTGCCAGTATGCTGACAGGGGTAACGCCCCAGCATTTT.

This chain joins TRBV11-2 and TRBJ1-2, with D perhaps TRBD1 (5 bases). Trimming pared 5 bases from V and 5 bases from J, leaving 18 bases between. Germline V gives CDR1 SGHAT, CDR2 FQNNGV. The CDR3 runs to 15 residues. The CDR3 reads CASSPGLTPGYGYTF. The CDR3 DNA sequence: TGTGCCAGCAGCCCGGGACTTACCCCCGGTTATGGCTACACCTTC.

This clone was detected only a few times. The chain couples TRBV27 to TRBJ2-1; a weak D match, TRBD2 (5 bases). This CDR3 contains 14 residues. V was cut by 0 bases and J by 6 bases, with 9 bases left in between. CDR1 and CDR2 (germline): MNHEY, SMNVEV (reference sequence). In DNA form, the CDR3 reads TGTGCCAGCAGTTTATCCACTAGTGGCAATGAGCAGTTCTTC. Translation gives CASSLSTSGNEQFF.

The chain joins TRBV27 to TRBJ2-3; D ambiguous. The germline V and J ends were trimmed by 7 bases and 2 bases, with 16 bases remaining between them. The CDR3 loop spans 15 amino acids. Germline V gene lookup returns CDR1 MNHEY and CDR2 SMNVEV (reference sequence). The CDR3 spells CASKSPGLHTDTQYF. Written as DNA, the CDR3 is TGTGCCAGCAAATCACCGGGTCTCCACACAGATACGCAGTATTTT.

The V call is TRBV19, the J call TRBJ1-1, with 9 bases matching TRBD1. V lost 5 bases, J lost 6 bases, and 10 bases stayed unmatched. This CDR3 contains 15 residues. Germline loops: CDR1 LNHDA, CDR2 SQIVND (reference sequence). In DNA, the CDR3 is TGTGCCAGTAGTCCCTCGACAGGGGGAGTCGCTGAAGCTTTCTTT. It translates to CASSPSTGGVAEAFF.

The DNA for the CDR3 is TGTGCCAGCAGTTACAAGGTCGGGGGACCTAACTATGGCTACACCTTC. Protein: CASSYKVGGPNYGYTF. This sequence joins TRBV6-6 and TRBJ1-2, with D maybe TRBD1 (5 bases). Between the trimmed V and J ends, which lost 2 bases and 0 bases, there was a span of 13 bases. The CDR3 length is 16 residues. Per the germline V gene, CDR1 is MNHNY and CDR2 is SVGAGI (reference sequence).

The chain is built from TRBV6-5 and TRBJ1-5, with D perhaps TRBD1 (5 bases). CDR1 MNHEY and CDR2 SVGAGI come from the germline V gene. This CDR3 has 15 amino acids. V lost 4 bases and J 0 bases, leaving 10 bases between the germline ends. CDR3 residues: CASSSAGNSNQPQHF. The CDR3 nucleotides are TGTGCCAGCAGTTCTGCAGGGAATAGCAATCAGCCCCAGCATTTT.

The chain's CDR3 is CASGASGRDYNEQFF. DNA for the CDR3: TGTGCCAGCGGGGCGTCCGGGAGGGACTACAATGAGCAGTTCTTC. The chain links TRBV4-2 to TRBJ2-1, with TRBD2 matching over 8 bases. The junction had 9 bases not matched to a gene; V was cut back by 8 bases and J by 3 bases. Germline lookup yields CDR1 LGHNA and CDR2 YNFKEQ. The CDR3 totals 15 residues.

The gene calls are TRBV5-4 and TRBJ1-2; 7 bases match TRBD1. V shed 6 bases, J shed 2 bases, and the junction held 7 bases outside the gene matches. There are 14 residues in the CDR3. Germline V CDR1 and CDR2: SGHNT, YYREEE (reference sequence). The CDR3 reads CASTPLQGNYGYTF. The CDR3 bases are TGTGCCAGCACTCCGTTACAGGGGAACTATGGCTACACCTTC.

This chain joins TRBV9 and TRBJ2-2; 10 bases line up with TRBD1. This CDR3 spans 17 amino acids. Unmatched junction bases numbered 9, after V lost 2 bases and J lost 5 bases. Germline loops: CDR1 SGDLS, CDR2 YYNGEE. The CDR3: CASSVDRGRRETGELFF. Written as DNA, the CDR3 is TGTGCCAGCAGCGTTGACAGGGGGCGACGCGAAACCGGGGAGCTGTTTTTT.

The J gene is TRBJ2-1, the V gene TRBV14, with TRBD2 matching over 8 bases. Trimming removed 3 bases from V and 7 bases from J; junction bases left unmatched: 8. Looked up from germline, CDR1 is SGHDN and CDR2 is FVKESK. CDR3 length: 15 amino acids. The CDR3 is CASSHPREGVNEQFF. CDR3 DNA sequence: TGTGCCAGCAGCCACCCCCGGGAGGGGGTAAATGAGCAGTTCTTC.

The rearrangement links TRBV30 to TRBJ1-5; 7 bases map to TRBD1. The CDR3 totals 16 residues. Germline lookup yields CDR1 GTSNPN and CDR2 SVGIG (reference sequence). Unmatched junction bases numbered 11, after V lost 2 bases and J lost 4 bases. The CDR3 region has the DNA TGTGCCTGGAGTATCCATGGTATGACAGGGAATCAGCCCCAGCATTTT. Protein product: CAWSIHGMTGNQPQHF.

The chain carries TRBV18 and TRBJ2-1, with a weak D call TRBD2 (5 bases). This CDR3 region has 12 residues. CDR1 and CDR2 (germline): KGHSH, LQKENI. Trimming took off 3 bases at V and 6 bases at J, with 6 bases between the two ends. CDR3 in DNA: TGTGCCAGCTCACCGAGCGGCAATGAGCAGTTCTTC. The encoded protein is CASSPSGNEQFF.